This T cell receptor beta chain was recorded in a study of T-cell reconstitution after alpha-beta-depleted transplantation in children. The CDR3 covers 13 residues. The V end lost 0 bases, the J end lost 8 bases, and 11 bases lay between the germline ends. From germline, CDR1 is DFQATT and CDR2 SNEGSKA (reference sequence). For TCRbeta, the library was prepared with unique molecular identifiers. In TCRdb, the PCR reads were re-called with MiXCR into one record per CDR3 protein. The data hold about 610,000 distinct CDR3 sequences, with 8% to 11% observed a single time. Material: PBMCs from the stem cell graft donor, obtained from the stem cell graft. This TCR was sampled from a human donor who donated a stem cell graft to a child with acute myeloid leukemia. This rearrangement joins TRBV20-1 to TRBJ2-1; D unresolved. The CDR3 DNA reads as TGCAGTGCTAGAGATCCAGCCGCGTATGAGCAGTTCTTC. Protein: CSARDPAAYEQFF.